Listed below are T cell receptor beta chains from one sample, sequenced in a study of blood T cells in healthy people across ages. TCRdb used MiXCR to reprocess the 5' RACE reads, holding one entry per CDR3 protein. The table has roughly 650,000 distinct CDR3 sequences, less than 40% seen once. The source material was blood. The receptor source for this set is a woman aged 80 or older in good health. Each CDR3 is given with its conserved first and last residue. Each record gives: J gene, clone size, V gene, CDR3 protein. Size values are once, few and many counts, or a class for expanded clones, and some rows have none.

>TRBJ1-2|.|TRBV6-5
CASSDAEASHGYTF
>TRBJ2-5|.|TRBV9
CASSVAPGQSETQYF
>TRBJ1-1|few|TRBV29-1
CSVTSGGPNTEAFF
>TRBJ2-2|few|TRBV7-6
CASSSTTAPGELFF
>TRBJ1-2|many|TRBV5-1
CASSIRTGEDGYTF
>TRBJ1-2|few|TRBV30
CAWSLGTAYYGYTF
>.|.|TRBV11-2
CASSSGQNRPQETQFF
>TRBJ2-1|many|TRBV4-1
CASSQGAGAGYNEQFF
>.|.|TRBV10-2
CASSETIGQVLAGGPYEQYF
>TRBJ2-3|many|TRBV12-3/TRBV12-4
CASSLSLADTDTQYF
>TRBJ2-1|.|TRBV4-2
CASSQELPSGLRFF
>TRBJ2-2|.|TRBV9
CASSVGGVGELFF
>TRBJ2-1|many|TRBV6-2/TRBV6-3
CASTRDGYNEQFF
>TRBJ1-2|few|TRBV20-1
CSVPGQVIYGYTF
>TRBJ1-2|.|TRBV5-1
CASSSVQGCVGYTF
>TRBJ2-1|many|TRBV7-3
CASSPYVGGSSGMASYNEQFF
>TRBJ2-3|many|TRBV5-1
CASSFTEDTQYF
>TRBJ1-5|.|TRBV7-2
CASSEWTSQINQPQHF
>TRBJ2-5|.|TRBV7-3
CAGSLGTSGTQYF
>TRBJ2-7|.|TRBV5-6
CASSYGLVEQYF
>TRBJ1-3|.|TRBV7-9
CASSLAISGSGNTIYF
>TRBJ2-7|many|TRBV30
CAWKRVISYEQYF
>TRBJ2-5|many|TRBV7-3
CASSLVPGRGQETQYF
>TRBJ2-7|.|TRBV5-1
CASSPVGGVEQYF
>TRBJ2-1|many|TRBV5-1
CASRYGGGDNEQFF
>TRBJ2-1|.|TRBV5-1
CASSLGQGYDEQFF
>TRBJ1-5|many|TRBV4-3
CASLEGNQPQHF
>TRBJ2-7|many|TRBV11-2
CASSLVQGGYEQYF
>TRBJ2-7|many|TRBV6-5
CASSRGPSYEQYF
>TRBJ2-1|few|TRBV7-9
CVSSFSGQGANEQFF
>TRBJ1-1|.|TRBV30
CAWSRTGAEAFF
>TRBJ2-3|.|TRBV4-2
CASSQVGTTDTQYF
>TRBJ2-2|.|TRBV7-8
CASSTRARNTGELFF
>TRBJ2-1|many|TRBV9
CASSVGVQGNEQFF
>TRBJ1-5|few|TRBV6-1
CASSERQGAQPQHF
>TRBJ2-7|few|TRBV5-6
CASSLAGGAGGYEQYF
>TRBJ1-2|.|TRBV6-5
CASRRPGTTGYTF
>TRBJ2-1|many|TRBV7-2
CASSEVAGAAEQFF
>TRBJ1-2|.|TRBV27
CASSFPGGTSYTF
>TRBJ2-3|many|TRBV3-1
CASSQAYRERGTDTQYF
>TRBJ1-4|many|TRBV12-3/TRBV12-4
CASAASTNEKLFF